This TCR beta chain was found in a study of CD8 T cells in ankylosing spondylitis. Study conclusions and caveats: Roughly eight highly homologous variants made up a TCR beta motif that seemed to typify ankylosing spondylitis blood. Disease-linked clones reportedly showed significant enrichment in matched ankylosing spondylitis synovial fluid.

The ends were cut back, 1 base at V and 7 bases at J, with 13 bases in the middle. The CDR3 runs 15 residues. The germline gives CDR1 SGHTA, CDR2 FQGNSA. A single record per CDR3 protein comes from TCRdb applying MiXCR to the 5' RACE reads. The sample holds hundreds of thousands of distinct CDR3 sequences, over 9.5% seen once. This clonotype was counted ten times or more. The antigen is not known. The V gene is TRBV7-2, the J gene TRBJ1-4; the D is unclear. This receptor was identified in a male donor with ankylosing spondylitis or in good health (not recorded which). What was sequenced was blood, either unsorted or a sorted T cell fraction (not recorded which). The CDR3 sequence: CASSLVPGRGEKLFF. CDR3 DNA: TGTGCCAGCAGCTTAGTTCCAGGTCGTGGTGAAAAACTGTTTTTT.